A selection of T cell receptor beta chains follows, all from one sample in a study of blood T cell repertoires in COVID-19. Sequencing was performed with immunoSEQ multiplex PCR; in TCRdb, only in-frame clones are kept and a portion is missing. The table includes about 65,000 clones, 75% to 90% detected once. The sample taken for sequencing was peripheral blood. All receptors come from an older man with acute or convalescent COVID-19. Each CDR3 is given with its conserved first and last residue. The D gene is left open where the match is weak. Clone sizes are given selectively: once, few, many, or a class where the clone is expanded.

CDR3 DNA	CDR3 protein	D gene	V gene	J gene	CDR3 length	clone size
TGTGCCAGCAGCCCAGCTAGCGGGGGGGCCTACGAGCAGTACTTC	CASSPASGGAYEQYF	TRBD2	TRBV3-1/TRBV3-2	TRBJ2-7	15	.
TGTGCCAGCTCACTCACGGCCGGGTTATATGGCTACACCTTC	CASSLTAGLYGYTF	.	TRBV18	TRBJ1-2	14	.
TGTGCCAGCAGTTCGGAGGACAGGGTGAAATCACCCCTCCACTTT	CASSSEDRVKSPLHF	TRBD1	TRBV28	TRBJ1-6	15	.
TGTGCCAGCTCCCCCCGGACAATGGGCGCCGGGGAGCTGTTTTTT	CASSPRTMGAGELFF	.	TRBV18	TRBJ2-2	15	.
TGTGCCAGCAGTAAACGGGGGAGCTCCTACGAGCAGTACTTC	CASSKRGSSYEQYF	.	TRBV6-5	TRBJ2-7	14	few
TGTGCCAGCAGACGACAGACTAATTCACCCCTCCACTTT	CASRRQTNSPLHF	.	TRBV6-5	TRBJ1-6	13	.
TGTGCCAGCAGCGCCGGGGCGGGAGCGGGGGACACAGATACGCAGTATTTT	CASSAGAGAGDTDTQYF	TRBD2	TRBV7-9	TRBJ2-3	17	.
TGTGCCAGTAGTATACAGACTGGGTGGGACAACACAGATACGCAGTATTTT	CASSIQTGWDNTDTQYF	.	TRBV19	TRBJ2-3	17	.
TGTGCCAGCAGCAAGGACAGGGGGCGCTCTGAGCAGTTCTTC	CASSKDRGRSEQFF	TRBD1	TRBV7-2	TRBJ2-1	14	once
TGCGCCAGCAGTTCTGGGACAGGGGAGGGACAGCCCCAGCATTTT	CASSSGTGEGQPQHF	TRBD1	TRBV5-1	TRBJ1-5	15	.
TGTGCCAGCAGTGAAATGGACACGGATCAGCCCCAGCATTTT	CASSEMDTDQPQHF	.	TRBV6-1	TRBJ1-5	14	.
TGTGCCAGCCGATTGACTAGCACCCTAATCTACGAGCAGTACTTC	CASRLTSTLIYEQYF	TRBD2	TRBV2	TRBJ2-7	15	.
TGTGCCAGCAGCTCGAAGACGACAGCGAACACTGAAGCTTTCTTT	CASSSKTTANTEAFF	.	TRBV5-6	TRBJ1-1	15	few
TGTGCCAGCAGCCCGAACGGGGCTGGAAACACCATATATTTT	CASSPNGAGNTIYF	.	TRBV2	TRBJ1-3	14	few
TGTGCCAGCAGCCAAACAGGGGATAGCACAGATACGCAGTATTTT	CASSQTGDSTDTQYF	TRBD1	TRBV5-6	TRBJ2-3	15	few
TGTGCCAGTAGTTCAACCGGGACACATAGCAATCAGCCCCAGCATTTT	CASSSTGTHSNQPQHF	.	TRBV19	TRBJ1-5	16	.
TGCGCCAGCAGCCAAGACGAAATTGAGGGGGTCGCTGAAGCTTTCTTT	CASSQDEIEGVAEAFF	.	TRBV4-1	TRBJ1-1	16	.
TGTGCCTGGAGTGGGAGTCCAAGCTCCTACGAGCAGTACTTC	CAWSGSPSSYEQYF	.	TRBV30	TRBJ2-7	14	.
TGTGCTAGTGCCCCGACAGGAGGAAACACCGGGGAGCTGTTTTTT	CASAPTGGNTGELFF	.	TRBV12-5	TRBJ2-2	15	.
TGTGCCAGCAGCTGGGGACAACAGAATTCACCCCTCCACTTT	CASSWGQQNSPLHF	.	TRBV7-8	TRBJ1-6	14	.
TGTGCCAGCAGTACAGCCAGAAACTCCTACGAGCAGTACTTC	CASSTARNSYEQYF	.	TRBV2	TRBJ2-7	14	.
TGTGCCAGCAGTGGCCTCGCCGCAGGCGTTCATGGCTACACCTTC	CASSGLAAGVHGYTF	.	TRBV6-2/TRBV6-3	TRBJ1-2	15	.
TGTGCCAGCAGCTCAAACTATGGCTACACCTTC	CASSSNYGYTF	.	TRBV5-4	TRBJ1-2	11	once
TGTGCCAGCAGTTACGACAGGGAAGTTGTTAATGAAAAACTGTTTTTT	CASSYDREVVNEKLFF	TRBD1	TRBV6-5	TRBJ1-4	16	.
TGTGCCACCAGCAGGCACAGGGGCCTGAACACTGAAGCTTTCTTT	CATSRHRGLNTEAFF	TRBD1	TRBV15	TRBJ1-1	15	.
TGCGCCAGCAGTTCCGGGTCCTCAGATACGCAGTATTTT	CASSSGSSDTQYF	.	TRBV5-1	TRBJ2-3	13	.
TGTGCCAGCAGAGCGGGGGGGCTAGAGACCCAGTACTTC	CASRAGGLETQYF	TRBD2	TRBV12-3/TRBV12-4	TRBJ2-5	13	.
TGTGCCAGCAGCACCACTAGCGGGGGGGCGGTCTACGAGCAGTACTTC	CASSTTSGGAVYEQYF	TRBD2	TRBV5-4	TRBJ2-7	16	.
TGCGCCAGCAGCCTTAGACAGGGACAAGAGACCCAGTACTTC	CASSLRQGQETQYF	TRBD1	TRBV5-1	TRBJ2-5	14	.
TGTGCCAGCAGTTACCACCAGGGGGAGCAGTACTTC	CASSYHQGEQYF	.	TRBV6-5	TRBJ2-7	12	.
TGTGCCAGCAGCACGCCGGGACAAAGCACAGATACGCAGTATTTT	CASSTPGQSTDTQYF	.	TRBV6-6	TRBJ2-3	15	.
TGTGCCAGCAGTGAATTCGTCCAGGGGGAGGCTTTCTTT	CASSEFVQGEAFF	TRBD1	TRBV25-1	TRBJ1-1	13	.
TGCAGTGCTAGTGAGGGACTCCAGCAGTACTTC	CSASEGLQQYF	.	TRBV20-1	TRBJ2-7	11	.
TGTGCCAGCAGTAAAGGACACCGGACGGACGGCTACACCTTC	CASSKGHRTDGYTF	.	TRBV9	TRBJ1-2	14	once
TGTGCCACCAGTGATTTTAGGCGGACAGGGGACAATGAGCAGTTCTTC	CATSDFRRTGDNEQFF	TRBD1	TRBV24-1	TRBJ2-1	16	.
TGTGCCAGTAGTACCACCGGGACAGGGATTTATACGCAGTATTTT	CASSTTGTGIYTQYF	TRBD1	TRBV19	TRBJ2-3	15	few
TGTGCCAGCAGTTATACAGGGACCTATCAGCCCCAGCATTTT	CASSYTGTYQPQHF	.	TRBV2	TRBJ1-5	14	.
TGTGCCTGGAGTCTGGGAGACCAAAATTCACCCCTCCACTTT	CAWSLGDQNSPLHF	.	TRBV30	TRBJ1-6	14	.
TGTGCCAGCAGCCCAGGGGGCATCGGAGCTTTCTTT	CASSPGGIGAFF	TRBD1	TRBV11-3	TRBJ1-1	12	once
TGTGCCAGCAGCCCAAGCCCTTTGAATTCACCCCTCCACTTT	CASSPSPLNSPLHF	.	TRBV4-2	TRBJ1-6	14	.
TGTGCCAGCAGTTTAAGAGGAGGTGCGGATCAGCCCCAGCATTTT	CASSLRGGADQPQHF	.	TRBV27	TRBJ1-5	15	.
TGTGCCAGCAGCAAAGGGGGACAGTCAATCTCACCCCTCCACTTT	CASSKGGQSISPLHF	TRBD1	TRBV11-2	TRBJ1-6	15	.
TGTGCCAGTAAAGGGGCACTCCCCAACTATGGCTACACCTTC	CASKGALPNYGYTF	.	TRBV19	TRBJ1-2	14	.
TGTGCCAGCAGCTTAGTGGGGGGAGAATCCTACGAGCAGTACTTC	CASSLVGGESYEQYF	.	TRBV7-8	TRBJ2-7	15	.
TGTGCCAGCAGTTCCGTAGATCAGCCCCAGCATTTT	CASSSVDQPQHF	.	TRBV5-6	TRBJ1-5	12	.
TGTGCCAGCAGCGTCGGACGGCTAGGGGTCCACGAGCAGTACTTC	CASSVGRLGVHEQYF	.	TRBV11-3	TRBJ2-7	15	.
TGTGCCAGCTCACCGGTGGGGGCAATTAGCAATCAGCCCCAGCATTTT	CASSPVGAISNQPQHF	.	TRBV18	TRBJ1-5	16	once
TGTGCCAGTAGTCTCCAGGGTTCTGATTTGGGCTACGAGCAGTACTTC	CASSLQGSDLGYEQYF	.	TRBV19	TRBJ2-7	16	.
TGTGCCACCAGCAGGCTGGGGGGGCAGGGCAATGAGCAGTTCTTC	CATSRLGGQGNEQFF	.	TRBV15	TRBJ2-1	15	once
TGTGCCAGCAGTGAATGGGCCCCCCCCAGCGGCGCAGATACGCAGTATTTT	CASSEWAPPSGADTQYF	.	TRBV2	TRBJ2-3	17	.
TGTGCCAGCAGCTTAGGCAGGGGTGCTAATGAAAAACTGTTTTTT	CASSLGRGANEKLFF	.	TRBV7-9	TRBJ1-4	15	.
TGTGCCAGCTCCCTCGCGCAGGGGGACACTGAAGCTTTCTTT	CASSLAQGDTEAFF	TRBD1	TRBV18	TRBJ1-1	14	.
TGCGCCAGCAGCCAAGATCACCTCAGAGGAGAGGGGGCGCGGGAGACCCAGTACTTC	CASSQDHLRGEGARETQYF	TRBD1	TRBV4-1	TRBJ2-5	19	.
TGTGCCAGCAGGGATGCGGATCAGCCCCAGCATTTT	CASRDADQPQHF	.	TRBV6-5	TRBJ1-5	12	few
TGTGCCAGCAGTGAAGCCTTTGGACAGGGATTCGGCTACACCTTC	CASSEAFGQGFGYTF	TRBD1	TRBV6-1	TRBJ1-2	15	.
TGTGCTAGTGGTTCCGAAGGCAGGCAGGGATACACCTTC	CASGSEGRQGYTF	.	TRBV12-5	TRBJ1-2	13	.
TGTGCCAGCAGTTACTGGACAGGGGAATACACTGAAGCTTTCTTT	CASSYWTGEYTEAFF	TRBD1	TRBV6-6	TRBJ1-1	15	.